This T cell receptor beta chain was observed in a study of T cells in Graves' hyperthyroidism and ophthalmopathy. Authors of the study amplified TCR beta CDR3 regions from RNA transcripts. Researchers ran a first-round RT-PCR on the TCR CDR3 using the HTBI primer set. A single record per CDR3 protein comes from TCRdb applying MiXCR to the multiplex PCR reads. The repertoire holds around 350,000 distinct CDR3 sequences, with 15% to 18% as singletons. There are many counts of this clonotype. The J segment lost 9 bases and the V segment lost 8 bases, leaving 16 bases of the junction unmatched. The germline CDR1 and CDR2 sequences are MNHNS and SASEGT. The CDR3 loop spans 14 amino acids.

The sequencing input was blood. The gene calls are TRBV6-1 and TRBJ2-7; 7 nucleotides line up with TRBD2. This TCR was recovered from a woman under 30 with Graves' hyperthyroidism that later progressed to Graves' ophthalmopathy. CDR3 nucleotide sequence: TGTGCCAGCTCCCTACGGGGGACTAACATGGTGCAGTACTTC. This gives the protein CASSLRGTNMVQYF.